The source of this T cell receptor (beta chain) is a study of CD8 T cells in ankylosing spondylitis. The CDR3 consists of 14 residues. The junction had 7 bases not matched to a gene; V was cut back by 2 bases and J by 7 bases. CDR1 and CDR2 (germline): MNHEY, SVGAGI. This clonotype came up many times. What it binds is not known. TCRdb called the 5' RACE reads again in MiXCR, with one record for every CDR3 protein. The table records a few hundred thousand distinct CDR3 sequences, approximately 17% of them present only once. General observations from the study: For ankylosing spondylitis blood, a TCR beta motif of seven to nine highly homologous variants appeared characteristic. Both synovial fluid and blood in reactive arthritis had previously been reported to carry some motif variants. The study looked at matched synovial fluid samples from ankylosing spondylitis patients. Disease-linked clones were reported to be significantly enriched there.

The rearrangement joins TRBV6-5 to TRBJ1-2; TRBD1 agrees at 7 bases. This sequence originates from a male donor with ankylosing spondylitis. Sequenced material: blood, either unsorted or a sorted T cell fraction (not recorded which). The CDR3, as DNA: TGTGCCAGCAGTTACCCACAGGGGTATGGTGGCTACACCTTC. It translates to CASSYPQGYGGYTF.